This TCR beta chain was sequenced during a study of identical twins. Study-wide results and limits: Sequences that were out-of-frame, alpha and twin-shared displayed an excess of low generation probability.

Germline trimming cut 2 bases from V and 1 base from J; bases unmatched to any gene: 13. CDR3 size: 19 residues. CDR1 is LNHNV, CDR2 YYDKDF, per germline (reference sequence). This clonotype was seen at least ten times. Its target is unknown. TCRdb called the 5' RACE reads again in MiXCR, with one record for every CDR3 protein. The data hold hundreds of thousands of distinct CDR3 sequences, with approximately 6% observed a single time. Sample: naive T cells sorted from blood. This sequence joins TRBV15 and TRBJ2-4, with 8 positions matching TRBD1. The TCR originated in a man younger than 35 in good health. The CDR3 here is CATSRPTDRGYSAKNIQYF. The CDR3 nucleotides are TGTGCCACCAGCAGACCCACAGACAGGGGATATTCGGCCAAAAACATTCAGTACTTC.